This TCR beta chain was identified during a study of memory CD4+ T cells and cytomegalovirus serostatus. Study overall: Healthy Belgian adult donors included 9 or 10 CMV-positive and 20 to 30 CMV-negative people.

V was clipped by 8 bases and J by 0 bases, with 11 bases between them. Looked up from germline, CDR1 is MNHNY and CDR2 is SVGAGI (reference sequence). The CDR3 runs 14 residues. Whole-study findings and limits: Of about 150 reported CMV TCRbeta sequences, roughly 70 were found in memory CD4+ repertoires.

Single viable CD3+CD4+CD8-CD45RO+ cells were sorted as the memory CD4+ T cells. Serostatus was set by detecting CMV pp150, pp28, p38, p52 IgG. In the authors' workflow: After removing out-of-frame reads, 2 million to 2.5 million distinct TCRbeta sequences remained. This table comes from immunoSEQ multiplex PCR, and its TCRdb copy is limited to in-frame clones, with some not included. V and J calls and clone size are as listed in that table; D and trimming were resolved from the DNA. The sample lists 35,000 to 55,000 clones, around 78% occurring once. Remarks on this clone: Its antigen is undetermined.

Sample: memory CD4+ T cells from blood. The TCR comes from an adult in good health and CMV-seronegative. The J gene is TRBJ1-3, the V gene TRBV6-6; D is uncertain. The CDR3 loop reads CASQPGYSGNTIYF. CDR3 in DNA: TGTGCCAGCCAACCGGGGTACTCTGGAAACACCATATATTTT.